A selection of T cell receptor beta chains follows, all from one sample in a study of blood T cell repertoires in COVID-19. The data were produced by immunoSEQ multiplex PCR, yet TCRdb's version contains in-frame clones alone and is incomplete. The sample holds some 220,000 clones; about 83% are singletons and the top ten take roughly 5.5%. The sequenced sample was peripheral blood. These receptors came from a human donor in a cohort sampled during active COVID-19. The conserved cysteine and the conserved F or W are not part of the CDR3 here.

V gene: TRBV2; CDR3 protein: ASTLARRNEQF
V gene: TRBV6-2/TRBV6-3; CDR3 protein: ASSYSTGGSSYEQY
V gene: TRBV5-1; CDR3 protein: ASSGSGTAYEQY
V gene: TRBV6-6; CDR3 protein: ASTLGSGSTDTQY
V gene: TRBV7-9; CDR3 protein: ASRPPIQGGVEQF
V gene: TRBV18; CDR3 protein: ASSPWPSGTTNEQF
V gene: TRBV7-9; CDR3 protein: ASSLGTANEKLF
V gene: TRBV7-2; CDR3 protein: ASSPLRGSYNEQF
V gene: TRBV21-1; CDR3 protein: ASSNALAGGLLETQY
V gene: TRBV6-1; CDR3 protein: ASSEVGDEQY
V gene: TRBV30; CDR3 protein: AWSVRGSGANVLT
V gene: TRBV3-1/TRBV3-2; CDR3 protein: ASSSYEQY
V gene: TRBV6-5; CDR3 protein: ASSYQDSPLH
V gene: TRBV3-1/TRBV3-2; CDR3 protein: ASSQKVGTSYTQY
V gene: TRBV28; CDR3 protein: ASSSPGTGRFSPLH
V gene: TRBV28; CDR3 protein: ASSLFTGANQPQH
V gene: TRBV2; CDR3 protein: ASRAQGAGYGYT
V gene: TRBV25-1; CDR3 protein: ASSGSVYQETQY
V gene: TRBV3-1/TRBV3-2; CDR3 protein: ASSQGLTSDEQF
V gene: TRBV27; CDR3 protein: ASTPSTSGQETQY
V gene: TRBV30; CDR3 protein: AGTTGGPYNEQF
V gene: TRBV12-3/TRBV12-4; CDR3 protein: ASSLRADQPQH
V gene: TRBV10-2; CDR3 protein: ASRHNSNQPQH
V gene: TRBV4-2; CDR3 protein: ASSRSPQGATDTQY
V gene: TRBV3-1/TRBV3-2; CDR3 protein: ASSHGATEAF
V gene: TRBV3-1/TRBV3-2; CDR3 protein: ASSAMTGEGSPLH
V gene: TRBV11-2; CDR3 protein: ASRLSQGTEAF
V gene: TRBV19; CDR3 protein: ASSIVEQGAGEQF
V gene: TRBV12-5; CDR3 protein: ASGPRGEVTDTQY
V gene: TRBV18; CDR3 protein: ASSPRGTGNQPQH
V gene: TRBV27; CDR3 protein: ASSLWGLAGGHDTQY
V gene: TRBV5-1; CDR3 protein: ASSLGTGNQPQH
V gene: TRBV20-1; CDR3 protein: SRGIQETQY
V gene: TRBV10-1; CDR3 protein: ASSEMATGELF
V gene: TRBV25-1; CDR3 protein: ASSETGTGIGYT
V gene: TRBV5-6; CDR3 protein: ASSYWTGGYEQY
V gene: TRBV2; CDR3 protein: ASSRQGDYNSPLH
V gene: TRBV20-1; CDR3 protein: SARIHEEAF